The clone carrying this T cell receptor beta chain was seen more than once but under ten times. Its cognate antigen is unknown. This entry belongs to a study of memory CD4+ T cells and cytomegalovirus serostatus. Study in general: Healthy Belgian adult donors included roughly ten CMV-positive and fewer than 25 CMV-negative people.

V was trimmed by 4 bases and J by 5 bases, leaving 14 bases between them. Looked up from germline, CDR1 is ENHRY and CDR2 is SYGVKD. This CDR3 region has 15 residues. Clones were sequenced by immunoSEQ multiplex PCR, and TCRdb holds only the in-frame ones, with some missing. The sample gives around 25,000 clones, around 75% of which show up once; over 0.95% is in the top ten. Findings and caveats of the study: CD4+ memory repertoires contained about two fifths of the roughly 160 reported CMV TCRbeta sequences. A US-trained random forest predicted CMV serostatus with median AUC 0.91.

Single viable CD3+CD4+CD8-CD45RO+ cells were sorted as the memory CD4+ T cells. Serum IgG to CMV pp150, pp28, p38 and p52 defined serostatus. Material for sequencing was memory CD4+ T cells from blood. The receptor's source is an adult in good health and CMV-seronegative. This chain connects TRBV10-3 to TRBJ2-2; maybe TRBD2 (5 bases). For the CDR3, the DNA is TGTGCCATCAGTGGTGCCGGGGAACGTACCGGGGAGCTGTTTTTT. Its translation is CAISGAGERTGELFF.